These 21 T cell receptor beta chains came from one sample sequenced in a study of blood T cell repertoires in COVID-19. Sequencing used immunoSEQ multiplex PCR; TCRdb keeps in-frame clones, though not all of them. This sample yields 280,000 or so clones, of which approximately 83% are seen a single time; approximately 2.2% belongs to the top ten. The specimen was peripheral blood. Receptors originate from a woman under 40 who had recovered from COVID-19.

The V and J genes are TRBV11-3 and TRBJ1-1; 9 bases fit TRBD1. Germline loops: CDR1 SGHNT, CDR2 YENEEA. The CDR3 loop spans 18 amino acids. Trimming removed 7 bases from V and 4 bases from J; junction bases left unmatched: 19. In nucleotides, the CDR3 is TGTGCCAGCACCTATCCCCCGGACAGGGGAACGGCCGTCACTGAAGCTTTCTTT. Protein sequence: CASTYPPDRGTAVTEAFF. The full variable domain, its missing parts supplied by reference TRBV11-3 and TRBJ1-1, is EAGVVQSPRYKIIEKKQPVAFWCNPISGHNTLYWYLQNLGQGPELLIRYENEEAVDDSQLPKDRFSAERLKGVDSTLKIQPAELGDSAVYLCASTYPPDRGTAVTEAFFGQGTRLTVV.

This clone appeared once. This sequence joins TRBV15 and TRBJ2-2; D is unclear. V was shortened by 0 bases and J by 6 bases, with 14 bases between the two germline ends. The CDR3 extends over 16 amino acids. In germline, CDR1 is LNHNV, CDR2 YYDKDF (reference sequence). The CDR3, as DNA: TGTGCCACCAGCAGAGAAGTGGAGATACCTCCCGGGGAGCTGTTTTTT. Translating gives CATSREVEIPPGELFF.

The V gene is TRBV21-1, the J gene TRBJ1-6; the D segment call TRBD1 is taken from the table without a DNA check. TRBV21-1 is tagged as a pseudogene. This CDR3 region has 15 residues. CDR3 in DNA: TGTGCCATCAATACCCCCAGGGTAAATAATTCACCCCTCCACTTT. Its protein is CAINTPRVNNSPLHF.

This chain links TRBV19 with TRBJ1-4; D gene ambiguous. Germline V gene lookup returns CDR1 LNHDA and CDR2 SQIVND (reference sequence). Between the trimmed V and J ends, which lost 5 bases and 5 bases, there was a span of 6 bases. This CDR3 contains 12 residues. The CDR3 sequence is CASSLLNEKLFF. DNA of the CDR3: TGTGCCAGTAGTCTGTTAAATGAAAAACTGTTTTTT. The entire variable domain, with the rest obtained from reference TRBV19 and TRBJ1-4, is as follows: DGGITQSPKYLFRKEGQNVTLSCEQNLNHDAMYWYRQDPGQGLRLIYYSQIVNDFQKGDIAEGYSVSREKKESFPLTVTSAQKNPTAFYLCASSLLNEKLFFGSGTQLSVL.

The chain's CDR3 is CASSGGQGVNTGELFF. The DNA for the CDR3 is TGTGCCAGCAGCGGGGGACAGGGGGTCAACACCGGGGAGCTGTTTTTT. The genes are TRBV5-8 and TRBJ2-2; the match to TRBD1 covers 11 bases. Germline lookup yields CDR1 SGHTS and CDR2 YDEGEE. V lost 4 bases to trimming and J lost 2 bases; unmatched junction nucleotides: 4. The CDR3 spans 16 residues.

The rearrangement uses TRBV7-2 and TRBJ2-2; a possible D gene is TRBD1 (6 bases). V lost 6 bases and J lost 7, with 21 bases in between. Germline V gene data show CDR1 as SGHTA and CDR2 as FQGNSA. This CDR3 is built from 16 residues. The CDR3 sequence: CASRGGDTRRYGELFF. DNA of the CDR3: TGTGCCAGCAGGGGTGGGGACACCAGGCGTTACGGGGAGCTGTTTTTT.

The chain carries TRBV25-1 and TRBJ2-5; D is possibly TRBD2 (7 bases). The ends were cut back, 3 bases at V and 5 bases at J, with 13 bases in the middle. Germline assignment: CDR1 MGHDK and CDR2 SYGVNS. The CDR3 totals 14 residues. CDR3 in DNA: TGTGCCAGCAGTGATAGAGGGGGGGTGGAGACCCAGTACTTC. This codes for CASSDRGGVETQYF.

The gene calls are TRBV25-1 and TRBJ2-2; D may be TRBD2 (5 bases). Germline-derived CDR1 and CDR2 are MGHDK and SYGVNS. Trimming shortened V by 5 bases and J by 1 base, and 8 bases separated the two germline ends. CDR3 size: 14 residues. The CDR3 DNA is TGTGCCAGCAGTAGCGGCCTGAACACCGGGGAGCTGTTTTTT. Its protein product is CASSSGLNTGELFF.

The genes are TRBV11-2 and TRBJ2-5; 10 nucleotides match TRBD2. Germline trimming cut 11 bases from V and 4 bases from J; bases unmatched to any gene: 13. The germline V gene encodes CDR1 SGHAT and CDR2 FQNNGV. The CDR3 consists of 15 residues. The CDR3 sequence is CASARLAGVVETQYF. CDR3 nucleotide sequence: TGTGCCTCAGCGCGTCTAGCGGGAGTCGTAGAGACCCAGTACTTC.

This chain joins TRBV5-4 and TRBJ2-1; 9 bases are shared with TRBD1. V shed 4 bases, J shed 5 bases, and the junction held 16 bases outside the gene matches. CDR1 and CDR2 from the germline V gene are SGHNT and YYREEE (reference sequence). CDR3 length: 18 residues. CDR3 coding DNA: TGTGCCAGCAGCCCGGACAGGGGAATAATTGGGGCGAACAATGAGCAGTTCTTC. Its translation is CASSPDRGIIGANNEQFF. Based on the CDR3 plus reference TRBV5-4 and TRBJ2-1, the full variable domain is ETGVTQSPTHLIKTRGQQVTLRCSSQSGHNTVSWYQQALGQGPQFIFQYYREEENGRGNFPPRFSGLQFPNYSSELNVNALELDDSALYLCASSPDRGIIGANNEQFFGPGTRLTVL.

On this clone itself: Relative to the germline gene, one junction end is altered; a read error may explain this. V is TRBV7-3 and J is TRBJ2-7, with 9 positions matching TRBD1. In germline, CDR1 is SGHTA, CDR2 FQGTGA. CDR3 length equals 13 residues. The CDR3 spells CASSLRDRDKPFF. The DNA for the CDR3 is TGTGCCAGCAGCCTCCGGGACAGGGATAAACCCTTCTTC. The full variable domain, completed using reference TRBV7-3 and TRBJ2-7, is GAGVSQTPSNKVTEKGKYVELRCDPISGHTALYWYRQSLGQGPEFLIYFQGTGAADDSGLPNDRFFAVRPEGSVSTLKIQRTERGDSAVYLCASSLRDRDKPFFGPGTRLTVT.

There are a few counts of this clone. The CDR3 protein is CASSQGYRGRQPQHF. In nucleotides, the CDR3 is TGTGCCAGCAGCCAAGGTTATAGGGGGCGACAGCCCCAGCATTTT. The chain has TRBV3-1 (or the pseudogene TRBV3-2) and TRBJ1-5; TRBD1 matches at 7 bases. CDR3 length equals 15 residues. Trimming removed 1 base from V and 7 bases from J; junction bases left unmatched: 7. From germline, CDR1 is LGHDT and CDR2 YNNKEL (reference sequence).

This chain links TRBV5-1 with TRBJ1-6; D may be TRBD1 (6 bases). This CDR3 region has 15 residues. Germline-derived CDR1 and CDR2 are SGHRS and YFSETQ. V lost 0 bases and J lost 5, with 9 bases in between. CDR3 nucleotides: TGCGCCAGCAGCTTGGACAGGGTGAATAATTCACCCCTCCACTTT. It codes for CASSLDRVNNSPLHF.

This chain uses TRBV12-3 or TRBV12-4 with TRBJ1-1; no clear D. V lost 6 bases and J 13 bases, leaving 18 bases between the germline ends. The CDR3 covers 12 residues. The CDR3: CASRLLSNTRFF. The DNA of the CDR3 is TGTGCCAGCAGGCTGCTGAGTAATACTCGTTTCTTT.

The genes are TRBV6-6 and TRBJ1-1, with TRBD1 matching over 9 bases. Germline CDR1 and CDR2: MNHNY and SVGAGI (reference sequence). The length of the CDR3 is 14 residues. V was clipped by 6 bases and J by 0 bases; unmatched bases: 2. Here the CDR3 reads CASSGTGLNTEAFF. For the CDR3, the DNA is TGTGCCAGCAGCGGGACAGGGTTGAACACTGAAGCTTTCTTT.

The rearrangement links TRBV25-1 to TRBJ2-2, with 8 bases aligning to TRBD1. V lost 5 bases and J lost 6; bases outside the gene matches: 5. The CDR3 loop spans 14 amino acids. Germline V gene sequence: CDR1 MGHDK, CDR2 SYGVNS. In DNA, the CDR3 is TGTGCCAGCAGTAGACAGGGGTGGGCCGGGGAGCTGTTTTTT. Encoded protein: CASSRQGWAGELFF.

This clone was seen a few times. The chain combines TRBV12-3 or TRBV12-4 with TRBJ2-5; 8 positions agree with TRBD2. Trimming took 5 bases from V and 4 from J; bases not matched to a gene: 3. The CDR3 runs to 13 residues. CDR3 region: CASSSGRGETQYF. The CDR3 bases are TGTGCCAGCAGTAGCGGGAGAGGAGAGACCCAGTACTTC.

This chain joins TRBV7-9 and TRBJ2-3, with D unresolved. The germline V gene encodes CDR1 SEHNR and CDR2 FQNEAQ (reference sequence). This CDR3 spans 13 amino acids. Trimming took 3 bases from V and 2 from J, leaving 6 bases between them. The CDR3 sequence: CASSFSNTDTQYF. As DNA, the CDR3 is TGTGCCAGCAGCTTCTCTAACACAGATACGCAGTATTTT.

The chain is built from TRBV10-2 and TRBJ2-1, with 15 bases aligning to TRBD2. This CDR3 spans 16 amino acids. Trimming cost V 5 bases and J 9 bases; bases outside gene matches: 8. Germline CDR1 reads WSHSY; CDR2 reads SAAADI. In DNA, the CDR3 is TGCGCCAGCAGTTTGGGACTAGCGGGGGGTAGGGGTGAGCAGTTCTTC. Protein: CASSLGLAGGRGEQFF.

The rearrangement links TRBV7-2 to TRBJ1-5; no clear D gene. V lost 0 bases to trimming and J lost 7 bases, with 10 bases between them. The CDR3 is 14 residues long. Germline-derived CDR1 and CDR2 are SGHTA and FQGNSA. CDR3 in amino acids: CASSLAALGQPQHF. CDR3 bases: TGTGCCAGCAGCTTAGCGGCTCTAGGACAGCCCCAGCATTTT.

The rearrangement uses TRBV6-4 and TRBJ1-2; D not resolved. Germline CDR1 is MRHNA and CDR2 is SNTAGT. V was clipped by 0 bases and J by 3 bases, with 8 bases between them. The CDR3 spans 14 residues. This chain's CDR3 is CASSDSGGHYGYTF. The CDR3 DNA reads as TGTGCCAGCAGTGACTCGGGAGGCCACTATGGCTACACCTTC.